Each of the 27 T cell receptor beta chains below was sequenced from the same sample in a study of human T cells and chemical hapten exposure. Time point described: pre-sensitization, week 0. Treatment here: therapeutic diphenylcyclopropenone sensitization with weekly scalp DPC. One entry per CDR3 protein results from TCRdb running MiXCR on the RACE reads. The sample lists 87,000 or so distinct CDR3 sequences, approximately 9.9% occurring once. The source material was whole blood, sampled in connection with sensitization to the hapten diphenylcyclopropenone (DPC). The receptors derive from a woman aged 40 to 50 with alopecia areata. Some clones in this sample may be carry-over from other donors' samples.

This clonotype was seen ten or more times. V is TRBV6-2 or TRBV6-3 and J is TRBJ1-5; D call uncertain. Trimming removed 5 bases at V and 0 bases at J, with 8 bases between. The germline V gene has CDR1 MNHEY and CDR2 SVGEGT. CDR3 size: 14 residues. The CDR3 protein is CASSVSVSNQPQHF. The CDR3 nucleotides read TGTGCCAGCAGTGTGAGTGTTAGCAATCAGCCCCAGCATTTT.

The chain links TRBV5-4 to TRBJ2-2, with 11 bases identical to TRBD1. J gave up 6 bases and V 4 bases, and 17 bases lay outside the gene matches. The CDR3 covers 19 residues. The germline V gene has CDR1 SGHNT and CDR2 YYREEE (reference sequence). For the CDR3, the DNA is TGTGCCAGCAGCCGATCTGGACAGGGGGCTCGGGGTTTGGCCGGGGAGCTGTTTTTT. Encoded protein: CASSRSGQGARGLAGELFF.

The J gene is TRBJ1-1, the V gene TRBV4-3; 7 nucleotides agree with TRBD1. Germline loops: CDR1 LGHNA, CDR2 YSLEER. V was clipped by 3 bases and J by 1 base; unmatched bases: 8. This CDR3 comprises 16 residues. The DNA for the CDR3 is TGCGCCAGCAGCCAGGGGTACAGGGGCGCGAACACTGAAGCTTTCTTT. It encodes CASSQGYRGANTEAFF.

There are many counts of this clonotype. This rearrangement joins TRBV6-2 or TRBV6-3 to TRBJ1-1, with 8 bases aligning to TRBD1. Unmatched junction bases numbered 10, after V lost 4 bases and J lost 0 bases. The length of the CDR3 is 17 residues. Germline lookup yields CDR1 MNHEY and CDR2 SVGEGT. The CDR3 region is CASSSPRTGIMNTEAFF. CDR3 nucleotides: TGTGCCAGCAGTTCTCCAAGGACAGGGATCATGAACACTGAAGCTTTCTTT.

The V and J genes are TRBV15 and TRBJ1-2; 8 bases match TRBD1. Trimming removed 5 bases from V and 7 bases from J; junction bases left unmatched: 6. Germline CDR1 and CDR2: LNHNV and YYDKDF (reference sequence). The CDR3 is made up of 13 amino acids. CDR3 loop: CATSGQTGGGYTF. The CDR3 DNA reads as TGTGCCACCAGCGGTCAAACAGGGGGTGGCTACACCTTC.

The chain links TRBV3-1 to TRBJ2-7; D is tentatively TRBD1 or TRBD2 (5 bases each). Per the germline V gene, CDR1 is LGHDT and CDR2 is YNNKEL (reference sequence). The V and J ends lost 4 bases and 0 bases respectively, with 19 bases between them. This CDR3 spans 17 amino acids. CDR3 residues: CASSPLSVAGSSYEQYF. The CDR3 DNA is TGTGCCAGCAGCCCCTTGAGTGTAGCAGGGAGCTCCTACGAGCAGTACTTC.

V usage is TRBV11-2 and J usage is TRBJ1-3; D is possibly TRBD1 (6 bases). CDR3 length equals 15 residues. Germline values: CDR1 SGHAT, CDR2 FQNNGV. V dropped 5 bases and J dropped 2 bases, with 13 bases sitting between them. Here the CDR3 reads CASSQNTGPGNTIYF. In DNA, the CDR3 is TGTGCCAGCAGCCAAAACACAGGGCCTGGAAACACCATATATTTT.

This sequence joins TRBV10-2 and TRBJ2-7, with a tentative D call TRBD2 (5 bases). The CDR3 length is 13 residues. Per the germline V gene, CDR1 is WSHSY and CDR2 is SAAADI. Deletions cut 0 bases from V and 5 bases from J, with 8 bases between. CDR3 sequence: CASSESGRDEQYF. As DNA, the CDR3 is TGCGCCAGCAGTGAGTCGGGGAGAGACGAGCAGTACTTC.

CDR3 DNA sequence: TGTGCCAGCAGCTACCGGACTAGCGGGGGGAATGAGCAGTTCTTC. It translates to CASSYRTSGGNEQFF. The chain employs TRBV7-6 and TRBJ2-1, with 14 nucleotides matching TRBD2. This CDR3 spans 15 amino acids. Per germline, CDR1 SGHVS and CDR2 FNYEAQ. After removal of 4 bases from V and 7 bases from J, the junction contained 3 bases not matched to a gene.

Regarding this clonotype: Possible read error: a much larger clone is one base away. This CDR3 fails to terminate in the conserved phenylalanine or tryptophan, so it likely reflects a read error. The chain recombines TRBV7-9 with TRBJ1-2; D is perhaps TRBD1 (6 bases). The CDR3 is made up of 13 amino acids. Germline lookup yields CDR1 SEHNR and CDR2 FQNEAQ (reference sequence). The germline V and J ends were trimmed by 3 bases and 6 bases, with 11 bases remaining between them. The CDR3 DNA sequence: TGTGCCAGCAGCTTGGACAGTTTTGATGGCTACACCTAC. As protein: CASSLDSFDGYTY.

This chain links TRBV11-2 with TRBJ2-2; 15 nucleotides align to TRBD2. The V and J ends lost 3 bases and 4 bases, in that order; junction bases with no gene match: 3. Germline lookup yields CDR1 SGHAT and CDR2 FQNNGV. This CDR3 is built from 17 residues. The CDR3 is CASSFRTSGGATGELFF. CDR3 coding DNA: TGTGCCAGCAGCTTCAGGACTAGCGGGGGGGCCACCGGGGAGCTGTTTTTT.

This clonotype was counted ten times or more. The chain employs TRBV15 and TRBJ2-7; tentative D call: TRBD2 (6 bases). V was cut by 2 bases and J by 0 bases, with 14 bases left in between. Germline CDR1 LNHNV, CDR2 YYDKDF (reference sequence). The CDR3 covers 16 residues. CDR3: CATSRSRDWSSYEQYF. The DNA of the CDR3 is TGTGCCACCAGCAGATCCCGGGACTGGAGCTCCTACGAGCAGTACTTC.

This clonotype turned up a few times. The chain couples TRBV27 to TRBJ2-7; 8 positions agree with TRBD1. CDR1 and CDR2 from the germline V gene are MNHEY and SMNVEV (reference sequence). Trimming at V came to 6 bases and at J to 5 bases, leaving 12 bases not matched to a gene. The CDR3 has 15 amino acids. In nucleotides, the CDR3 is TGTGCCAGCAGCCAATCCCAGGGGGCTCGGGACGAGCAGTACTTC. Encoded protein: CASSQSQGARDEQYF.

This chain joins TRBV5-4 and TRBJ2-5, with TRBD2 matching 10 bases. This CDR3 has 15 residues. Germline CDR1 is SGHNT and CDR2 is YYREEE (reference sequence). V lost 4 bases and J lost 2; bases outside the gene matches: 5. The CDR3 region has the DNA TGTGCCAGCAGCGTCTCTAGCGGGGGTCAAGAGACCCAGTACTTC. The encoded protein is CASSVSSGGQETQYF.

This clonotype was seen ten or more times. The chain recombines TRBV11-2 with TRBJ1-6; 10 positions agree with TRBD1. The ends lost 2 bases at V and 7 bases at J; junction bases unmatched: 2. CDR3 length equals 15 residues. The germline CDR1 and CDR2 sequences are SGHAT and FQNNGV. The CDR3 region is CASSLQGQGNSPLHF. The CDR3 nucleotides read TGTGCCAGCAGCTTACAGGGACAGGGGAATTCACCCCTCCACTTT.

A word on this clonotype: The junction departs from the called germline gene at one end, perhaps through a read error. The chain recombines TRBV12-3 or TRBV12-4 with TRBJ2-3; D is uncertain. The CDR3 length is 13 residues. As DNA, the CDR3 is TGTGCCAGCAGTTTAGGTCAGGCCCTACGTGCCCGATTT. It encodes CASSLGQALRARF.

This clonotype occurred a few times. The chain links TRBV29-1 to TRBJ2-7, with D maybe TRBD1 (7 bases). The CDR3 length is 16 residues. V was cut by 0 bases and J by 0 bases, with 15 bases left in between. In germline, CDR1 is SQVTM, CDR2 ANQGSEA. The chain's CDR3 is CSVEDPRQGGSYEQYF. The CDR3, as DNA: TGCAGCGTTGAAGATCCTCGGCAGGGGGGCTCCTACGAGCAGTACTTC.

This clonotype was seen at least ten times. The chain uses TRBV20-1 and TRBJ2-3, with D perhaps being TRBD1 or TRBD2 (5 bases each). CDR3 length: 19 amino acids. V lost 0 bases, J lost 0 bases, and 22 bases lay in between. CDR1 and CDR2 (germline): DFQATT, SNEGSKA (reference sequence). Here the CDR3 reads CSARDMAWGRLPSTDTQYF. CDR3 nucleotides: TGCAGTGCTAGAGACATGGCTTGGGGACGCCTCCCTAGCACAGATACGCAGTATTTT.

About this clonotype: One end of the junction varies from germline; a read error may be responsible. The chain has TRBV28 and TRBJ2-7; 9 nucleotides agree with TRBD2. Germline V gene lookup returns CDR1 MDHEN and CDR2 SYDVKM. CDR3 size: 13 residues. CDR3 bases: TGTGCCAGCAATGGGGACGGGAGGCTAGCGGGGATCTTC. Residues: CASNGDGRLAGIF.

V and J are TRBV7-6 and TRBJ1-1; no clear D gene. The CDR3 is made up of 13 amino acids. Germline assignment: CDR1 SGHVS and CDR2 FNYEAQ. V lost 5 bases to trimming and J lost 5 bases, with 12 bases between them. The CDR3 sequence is CASSPNPRTEAFF. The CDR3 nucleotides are TGTGCCAGCAGCCCAAACCCACGGACTGAAGCTTTCTTT.

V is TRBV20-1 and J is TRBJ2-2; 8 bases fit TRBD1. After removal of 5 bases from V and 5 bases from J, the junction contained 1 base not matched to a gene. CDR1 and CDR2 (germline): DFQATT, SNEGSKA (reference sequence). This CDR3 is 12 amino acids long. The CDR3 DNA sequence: TGCAGTGCTTACAGGGGGACCGGGGAGCTGTTTTTT. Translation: CSAYRGTGELFF.

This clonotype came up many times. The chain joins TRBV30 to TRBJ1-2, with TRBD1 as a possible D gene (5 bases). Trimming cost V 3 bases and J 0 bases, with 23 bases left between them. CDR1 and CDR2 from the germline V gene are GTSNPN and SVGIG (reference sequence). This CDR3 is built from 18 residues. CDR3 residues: CAWRTPPGYGVSNYGYTF. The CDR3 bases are TGTGCCTGGAGAACCCCCCCAGGGTATGGGGTGTCTAACTATGGCTACACCTTC.

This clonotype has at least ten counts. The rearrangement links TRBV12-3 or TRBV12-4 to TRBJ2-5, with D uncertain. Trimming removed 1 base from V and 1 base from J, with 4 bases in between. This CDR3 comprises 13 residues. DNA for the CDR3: TGTGCCAGCAGTTTAGTGGGCCAAGAGACCCAGTACTTC. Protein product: CASSLVGQETQYF.

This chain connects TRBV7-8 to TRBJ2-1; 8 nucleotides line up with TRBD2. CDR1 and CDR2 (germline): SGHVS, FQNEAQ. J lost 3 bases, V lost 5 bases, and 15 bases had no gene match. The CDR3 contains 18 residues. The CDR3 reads CASSPSLGGGPDYNEQFF. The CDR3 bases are TGTGCCAGCAGCCCCTCCTTGGGCGGGGGGCCGGACTACAATGAGCAGTTCTTC.

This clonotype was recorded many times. CDR3: CASSSLEGENTGELFF. CDR3 coding DNA: TGTGCCAGCAGCAGCCTGGAGGGGGAGAACACCGGGGAGCTGTTTTTT. The rearrangement links TRBV7-6 to TRBJ2-2; the D call may be TRBD1 or TRBD2 (6 bases each). Germline V lookup: CDR1 SGHVS, CDR2 FNYEAQ. V gave up 5 bases and J gave up 1 base, with 14 bases separating them. The CDR3 has 16 residues.

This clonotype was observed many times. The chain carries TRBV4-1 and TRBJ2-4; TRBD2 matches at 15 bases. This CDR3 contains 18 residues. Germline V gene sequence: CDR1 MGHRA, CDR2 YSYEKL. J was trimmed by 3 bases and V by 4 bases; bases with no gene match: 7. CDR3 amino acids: CASSPGLAGGRSKNIQYF. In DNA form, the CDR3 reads TGCGCCAGCAGCCCAGGACTAGCGGGGGGGCGTAGCAAAAACATTCAGTACTTC.

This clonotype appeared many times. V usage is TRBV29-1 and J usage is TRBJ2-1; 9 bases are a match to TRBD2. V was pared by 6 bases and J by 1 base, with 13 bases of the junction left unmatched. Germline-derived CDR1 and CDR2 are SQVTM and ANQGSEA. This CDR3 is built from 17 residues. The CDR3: CSVPNSGTSPSYNEQFF. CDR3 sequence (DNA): TGCAGCGTGCCCAACTCCGGGACTAGCCCGTCCTACAATGAGCAGTTCTTC.